The present TCR beta chain was sequenced within a study of technical replicates of blood from a handful of donors. V lost 2 bases to trimming and J lost 4 bases, with 14 bases between them. The CDR3 consists of 15 residues. The V gene's germline CDR1 is MNHNS and CDR2 SASEGT. Sequenced by immunoSEQ multiplex PCR; TCRdb stores in-frame clones only, minus some. The sample lists under 90,000 clones, just under 97% occurring once. Material: T cells isolated from PBMCs. This receptor was identified in a human donor in good health. The chain uses TRBV6-1 and TRBJ1-2; perhaps TRBD1 as D (5 bases). CDR3 bases: TGTGCCAGCAGTGAAAGGGGTCGGAGCATCTATGGCTACACCTTC. Translating it yields CASSERGRSIYGYTF.